The present entry profiles one T cell receptor beta chain with its context. Antigen specificity is unknown. The sample is drawn from a study of long-term antiretroviral therapy in people with HIV. Findings and caveats of the study: ART adherence, viral resistance and therapy changes were undocumented. Diversity remained lower than transplant donor controls, even though it increased after ART. HIV repertoires covered narrower CDR3 length ranges than controls did. Pre-ART clonal expansion yielded clones that dominated the repertoire at all time points.

With survey level as its setting, the immunoSEQ assay was v3.0. Libraries were prepared by immunoSEQ multiplex PCR; TCRdb keeps only in-frame clonotypes and omits some of them. This sample has about 13,000 clones, with roughly 80% found just once. This receptor was taken from a woman between 18 and 30 years old with HIV. Sequencing was performed on unsorted PBMCs, taken 1.3 years after starting antiretroviral therapy.

The CDR3 sequence is CAISENRGFYGYTF. The CDR3 nucleotides are TGTGCCATCAGTGAGAACAGGGGGTTCTATGGCTACACCTTC. The chain recombines TRBV10-3 with TRBJ1-2; 8 bases match TRBD1. CDR1 is ENHRY and CDR2 is SYGVKD in the germline V gene. The CDR3 is made up of 14 amino acids. Losses at the gene ends were 2 bases for V and 4 bases for J; bases not matched to a gene: 3.